This record looks at one TCR beta chain sequence and its context. This sample stems from a study of shared clonotypes between healthy human individuals. The CDR3 runs to 16 residues. The J segment lost 0 bases and the V segment lost 6 bases, leaving 5 bases of the junction unmatched. Assay: immunoSEQ multiplex PCR; the TCRdb copy retains only in-frame clones and omits some. The sample shows about 690,000 clones, around 90% of them seen only once. Sequenced material: memory CD8+ T cells from PBMCs. Specified subset: CD45RO+ cells pooled with CCR7-negative TemRA cells. The V call is TRBV23-1, the J call TRBJ2-6, with 7 positions matching TRBD2. TRBV23-1 is an ORF, with its function uncertain. The TCR was taken from a man aged 18 to 29 in good health. Some clones in this sample may be carry-over from other donors' samples. The CDR3 region has the DNA TGCGCCAGCAGCCATGGGAGGGGCTCTGGGGCCAACGTCCTGACTTTC. Translation gives CASSHGRGSGANVLTF.